The T cell receptor beta chain under discussion was sequenced for a study of shared clonotypes between healthy human individuals. The CDR3 loop spans 13 amino acids. CDR1 MNHNY and CDR2 SVGAGI come from the germline V gene (reference sequence). V was trimmed by 7 bases and J by 2 bases, leaving 9 bases between them. For this clone: Its cognate antigen is unknown.

The assay was run at deep level. The material for each subset, its genomic DNA, was split evenly across several immunoSEQ plates. TCRdb's copy holds only in-frame clones and misses some; the assay was immunoSEQ multiplex PCR. The profile shows roughly 1,100,000 clones, more than 65% of them singletons. Study-wide results and caveats: With several donors compared, about 5.2% of naive CD4 clonotypes were shared.

Sequenced: memory CD4+ T cells sorted from blood. Subset: CD45RA-negative fraction. The receptor was derived from a man younger than 30 in good health. The J gene is TRBJ1-5, the V gene TRBV6-6; D possibly corresponds to TRBD1 (5 bases). Here the CDR3 DNA reads TGTGCCAGCAAAGGGGACCGCAATCAGCCCCAGCATTTT. Amino acid sequence: CASKGDRNQPQHF.